The present T cell receptor (beta chain) was sequenced within a study of cytomegalovirus exposure and HLA in healthy donors (dated by TCRdb to the late 2010s). Some background on the complete study: According to a later analysis, the 100 to 150 validation repertoires were produced on the same platform as the approximately 690 repertoires of the first cohort. The study was designed to test whether signatures of past pathogen exposure could be identified by cataloging public T cell receptors. A separate validation cohort of approximately 120 different subjects was used in addition to the 666-subject first cohort. To predict cytomegalovirus infection status, the study combined high-throughput TCR immunosequencing, statistical association of individual TCRs with disease status, and machine learning.

The germline V gene provides CDR1 SGHNT and CDR2 YENEEA. Counted from cysteine to phenylalanine, this CDR3 has 12 amino acids. Only the CDR3 DNA stays, 36 bases, in frame from base 1. V is clipped by 5 bases and J by 6 bases, and the sequence between their germline boundaries is 11 bases long. As concerns this clone: No cognate antigen has been identified for it. The input lacks base qualities; no much larger clone sits a single base away.

Receptor amplification or capture employed the immunoSEQ multiplex PCR assay. The study's own analysis went as follows. A statistical classification framework was built to diagnose cytomegalovirus status from the catalog of TCR beta chain sequences. The table was pulled from immuneACCESS by TCRdb, which kept in-frame rearrangements only. Such tables lose some clones; where checked, under half of the loss comes from unresolved V genes, and the rest has no known cause. V and J calls plus clone size are reproduced from that table; the DNA served to infer D and trimming. Within this sample are roughly 150,000 clones, with about 88% of them counted one time only. Of the sample, 3% to 3.5% falls within the top ten clones. The donors belonged to the validation cohort of about 120 subjects, which was separate from the approximately 700-subject first cohort. Paper-wide results and their limitations: All 120 or so repertoires were used to score co-occurrence in the validation cohort in a later analysis, because that analysis had no HLA typing for the cohort. In a later analysis, TCRs clustered in the first cohort were found to also tend to co-occur in the roughly 130 validation repertoires, with about 94% of cluster scores above 0. Cytomegalovirus status was reported to be diagnosed by the classifier with high specificity and sensitivity in both the original and validation cohorts. Three of the identified cytomegalovirus-associated TCR beta chains were confirmed in vitro to be specific for cytomegalovirus antigens. Most TCR sequences were seen in very few donors, while some public TCRs were found in many individuals. The study listed 150 to 200 TCR beta chains as associated with cytomegalovirus. It was suggested by the authors that the approach could potentially be generalized to other disease states and immunological phenotypes.

Specimen: PBMCs. The clonotype originates from a woman aged 18-29 years in good health and CMV-seropositive. Recombination connected TRBV11-3 to TRBJ2-7, with a tentative D gene TRBD2 over 6 matching bases. The CDR3 reads as follows: CASSPTEGEQYF. In nucleotides, the sequence is TGTGCCAGCAGCCCTACGGAGGGCGAGCAGTACTTC. With the portions outside the CDR3 filled from the reference TRBV11-3 and TRBJ2-7 genes, the complete variable region becomes EAGVVQSPRYKIIEKKQPVAFWCNPISGHNTLYWYLQNLGQGPELLIRYENEEAVDDSQLPKDRFSAERLKGVDSTLKIQPAELGDSAVYLCASSPTEGEQYFGPGTRLTVT.